This TCR beta chain is drawn from a study of blood T cell repertoires in COVID-19. Germline assignment: CDR1 SNHLY and CDR2 FYNNEI. Trimming took 4 bases from V and 2 from J, leaving 12 bases between them. This CDR3 contains 15 residues. Methods used by the authors: Amplification from reference gene primers served as the basis for estimated nucleated cell counts. The assay was immunoSEQ multiplex PCR, and TCRdb's table has in-frame clones only and misses some. The DNA gave D and trimming, while V, J and clone size come from that table. Of about 210,000 clones in the sample, about four fifths were seen once.

The specimen sequenced was peripheral blood. The TCR sequence derives from a woman between 35 and 50 years old with active or convalescent COVID-19. The chain is built from TRBV2 and TRBJ1-3, with TRBD1 as a possible D gene (6 bases). The CDR3 reads CASSVQGTPGNTIYF. CDR3 coding DNA: TGTGCCAGCAGTGTACAGGGTACCCCTGGAAACACCATATATTTT.